These 9 T cell receptor beta chains came from one sample sequenced in a study of long-term antiretroviral therapy in people with HIV. The immunoSEQ assay was v3.0, run at survey level. Produced via immunoSEQ multiplex PCR; TCRdb's table is partial and in-frame only. The table records under 30,000 clones, 94% of them present only once. Source: unsorted PBMCs, taken approximately 7.4 years after starting antiretroviral therapy. The receptor source for this set is a middle-aged man with HIV.

CDR3 coding DNA: TGTGCCAGCAGCTCCCTCGACAGGGTCGAGACGTATGGCTACACCTTC. Its protein product is CASSSLDRVETYGYTF. The chain couples TRBV5-6 to TRBJ1-2; 7 nucleotides line up with TRBD1. The germline V gene has CDR1 SGHDT and CDR2 YYEEEE. The V gene end was trimmed by 3 bases and the J gene end by 5 bases; junction bases not matched to a gene: 13. The length of the CDR3 is 16 residues.

This chain connects TRBV6-6 to TRBJ1-4; D not certain. Germline CDR1 MNHNY, CDR2 SVGAGI (reference sequence). The CDR3 has 16 amino acids. V was cut by 3 bases and J by 0 bases, with 11 bases left in between. The DNA for the CDR3 is TGTGCCAGCAGTTATCTCGAGCATTCAACTAATGAAAAACTGTTTTTT. Its protein product is CASSYLEHSTNEKLFF.

This clone was found a few times. The chain joins TRBV29-1 to TRBJ2-2, with D maybe TRBD2 (6 bases). The ends were cut back, 7 bases at V and 7 bases at J, with 13 bases in the middle. Germline lookup yields CDR1 SQVTM and CDR2 ANQGSEA. CDR3 length equals 12 residues. CDR3 in DNA: TGCAGCGGCGGGGCTGCGGGCGGGGAGCTGTTTTTT. Residues: CSGGAAGGELFF.

This chain joins TRBV29-1 and TRBJ2-3; D not certain. The germline gives CDR1 SQVTM, CDR2 ANQGSEA. V was cut by 3 bases and J by 6 bases, with 10 bases left in between. This CDR3 comprises 12 residues. For the CDR3, the DNA is TGCAGCGTTGAGTCGGGCCTCGATACGCAGTATTTT. Its protein is CSVESGLDTQYF.

This clone was observed a few times. The chain links TRBV29-1 to TRBJ1-2; 10 positions match TRBD1. The V gene end was trimmed by 6 bases and the J gene end by 3 bases; junction bases not matched to a gene: 4. The CDR3 extends over 13 amino acids. The germline V gene has CDR1 SQVTM and CDR2 ANQGSEA. CDR3 nucleotides: TGCAGCGTAGGGACAGGGGAGGACTATGGCTACACCTTC. This translates into CSVGTGEDYGYTF.

The chain recombines TRBV5-1 with TRBJ1-1; 11 bases line up with TRBD1. CDR1 is SGHRS and CDR2 is YFSETQ in the germline V gene. V dropped 4 bases and J dropped 3; count of bases not matched to a gene: 17. The CDR3 contains 19 residues. The CDR3 region is CASSVTPGQGGRIDTEAFF. CDR3 nucleotide sequence: TGCGCCAGCAGCGTCACTCCGGGACAGGGGGGCCGCATCGACACTGAAGCTTTCTTT. The full variable domain, completed using reference TRBV5-1 and TRBJ1-1, is KAGVTQTPRYLIKTRGQQVTLSCSPISGHRSVSWYQQTPGQGLQFLFEYFSETQRNKGNFPGRFSGRQFSNSRSEMNVSTLELGDSALYLCASSVTPGQGGRIDTEAFFGQGTRLTVV.

The chain employs TRBV19 and TRBJ2-2; D is possibly TRBD1 (6 bases). Germline assignment: CDR1 LNHDA and CDR2 SQIVND (reference sequence). This CDR3 spans 15 amino acids. The V and J ends lost 7 bases and 1 base respectively, with 13 bases between them. The CDR3 DNA reads as TGTGCCAGTAAACAGGGTCTGGGGAACACCGGGGAGCTGTTTTTT. As protein: CASKQGLGNTGELFF.

The chain uses TRBV5-1 and TRBJ1-2; 10 positions agree with TRBD1. CDR3 length: 13 amino acids. Germline lookup yields CDR1 SGHRS and CDR2 YFSETQ. Trimming at V came to 5 bases and at J to 5 bases, leaving 3 bases not matched to a gene. Here the CDR3 DNA reads TGCGCCAGCAGGTGGGACAGGGGATATGGCTACACCTTC. Encoded protein: CASRWDRGYGYTF.

This clone occurred once. V is TRBV5-6 and J is TRBJ2-2, with no clear D. The V gene lost 1 base and the J gene lost 1 base, with 5 bases spanning the gap. CDR1 and CDR2 from the germline V gene are SGHDT and YYEEEE. The CDR3 spans 14 residues. The CDR3 DNA reads TGTGCCAGCAGCTTGACACTGAACACCGGGGAGCTGTTTTTT. Translating it yields CASSLTLNTGELFF.